Below are 19 T cell receptor beta chains sequenced from a single sample in a study of blood T cell repertoires in COVID-19. Profiled with immunoSEQ multiplex PCR; TCRdb holds only in-frame clones, not every one. The table includes 120,000 to 150,000 clones, 84% detected once. Material: peripheral blood. These receptors all stem from a human donor in a cohort sampled during active COVID-19.

The chain is built from TRBV15 and TRBJ1-4, with 11 bases identical to TRBD1. The CDR3 loop spans 18 amino acids. Germline CDR1 reads LNHNV; CDR2 reads YYDKDF (reference sequence). V gave up 3 bases and J gave up 0 bases; unmatched junction bases: 6. The CDR3 is CATSSGTGGRATNEKLFF. As DNA, the CDR3 is TGTGCCACCAGCAGCGGGACAGGGGGAAGAGCAACTAATGAAAAACTGTTTTTT.

The chain joins TRBV4-3 to TRBJ2-3; no definite D call. Germline loops: CDR1 LGHNA, CDR2 YSLEER. Between the trimmed V and J ends, which lost 0 bases and 4 bases, there was a span of 8 bases. This CDR3 is built from 14 residues. As DNA, the CDR3 is TGCGCCAGCAGCCAAGACTATTCTGCAGATACGCAGTATTTT. This codes for CASSQDYSADTQYF.

This sequence joins TRBV24-1 and TRBJ1-1, with a tentative D call TRBD1 (6 bases). The CDR3 covers 17 residues. Trimming stripped 1 base from V and 6 bases from J, with 20 bases between. In germline, CDR1 is KGHDR, CDR2 SFDVKD. DNA of the CDR3: TGTGCCACCAGTGATTTCGGTGTTGGGATAGAGGGGGCTGAAGCTTTCTTT. It translates to CATSDFGVGIEGAEAFF.

The V and J genes are TRBV4-1 and TRBJ2-1; 10 bases align to TRBD2. Germline CDR1 and CDR2: MGHRA and YSYEKL. CDR3 length: 17 amino acids. Trimming removed 4 bases from V and 4 bases from J; junction bases left unmatched: 10. This CDR3 reads CASSPNPSGGGYNEQFF. The CDR3 DNA sequence: TGCGCCAGCAGCCCCAACCCTAGCGGGGGAGGTTACAATGAGCAGTTCTTC.

The CDR3 is CASSLGGDGYTF. The CDR3 DNA reads TGTGCCAGCAGTTTAGGGGGGGATGGCTACACCTTC. The rearrangement joins TRBV27 to TRBJ1-2, with D maybe TRBD1 (5 bases). The CDR3 runs to 12 residues. Trimming cost V 2 bases and J 6 bases, with 7 bases left between them. Germline V gene lookup returns CDR1 MNHEY and CDR2 SMNVEV (reference sequence).

This clone was recorded once. The chain is built from TRBV6-6 and TRBJ2-3, with 10 bases matching TRBD2. This CDR3 is 15 amino acids long. Germline lookup yields CDR1 MNHNY and CDR2 SVGAGI (reference sequence). V was pared by 6 bases and J by 5 bases, with 8 bases of the junction left unmatched. The CDR3 here is CASSLLSGGKDTQYF. In DNA form, the CDR3 reads TGTGCCAGCAGCCTTCTTAGCGGGGGGAAAGATACGCAGTATTTT.

This clone was counted between two and nine times. The rearrangement uses TRBV4-3 and TRBJ1-6; D call uncertain. The germline V and J ends were trimmed by 7 bases and 8 bases, with 12 bases remaining between them. Germline V CDR1 and CDR2: LGHNA, YSLEER. The CDR3 is 13 residues long. The CDR3 DNA sequence: TGCGCCAGCAAGGAGGCACTGGATTCACCCCTCCACTTT. Translating it yields CASKEALDSPLHF.

This sequence joins TRBV11-3 and TRBJ2-3, with D tentatively TRBD2 (5 bases). Germline loops: CDR1 SGHNT, CDR2 YENEEA. The CDR3 contains 14 residues. With 6 bases removed from V and 5 bases from J, the gap between germline ends came to 15 bases. The CDR3 bases are TGTGCCAGCAGTCCCCCTAGGAGCGGAGATACGCAGTATTTT. It is translated as CASSPPRSGDTQYF.

The J gene is TRBJ1-1, the V gene TRBV12-3 or TRBV12-4, with D maybe TRBD1 (5 bases). V lost 3 bases to trimming and J lost 6 bases, with 11 bases between them. The CDR3 has 13 amino acids. CDR3: CASSLSTRAEAFF. CDR3 in DNA: TGTGCCAGCAGTTTGTCGACCAGGGCTGAAGCTTTCTTT.

The count of this clone is one. The chain links TRBV9 to TRBJ2-1, with a possible D match to TRBD2 (5 bases). The germline V and J ends were trimmed by 0 bases and 0 bases, with 7 bases remaining between them. Germline V lookup: CDR1 SGDLS, CDR2 YYNGEE. The CDR3 loop spans 15 amino acids. CDR3: CASSVVGSSYNEQFF. The CDR3 coding sequence is TGTGCCAGCAGCGTAGTGGGGAGCTCCTACAATGAGCAGTTCTTC. The whole variable domain, filled in from reference TRBV9 and TRBJ2-1, reads DSGVTQTPKHLITATGQRVTLRCSPRSGDLSVYWYQQSLDQGLQFLIQYYNGEERAKGNILERFSAQQFPDLHSELNLSSLELGDSALYFCASSVVGSSYNEQFFGPGTRLTVL.

The DNA of the CDR3 is TGTGCCAGCAGCCCGCAGGGGGCGGGAGGCTACACCTTC. Amino acids: CASSPQGAGGYTF. This chain links TRBV28 with TRBJ1-2; 8 bases are a match to TRBD1. Germline V lookup: CDR1 MDHEN, CDR2 SYDVKM. The CDR3 spans 13 residues. Trimming cost V 6 bases and J 8 bases; bases outside gene matches: 8.

CDR3: CASSPGIGKLFF. CDR3 DNA sequence: TGTGCCAGCAGCCCAGGGATCGGAAAACTGTTTTTT. The chain carries TRBV7-2 and TRBJ1-4; possible D gene TRBD1, 5 bases. The CDR3 is 12 amino acids. The ends were cut back, 5 bases at V and 10 bases at J, with 11 bases in the middle. Germline-derived CDR1 and CDR2 are SGHTA and FQGNSA.

The chain uses TRBV10-1 and TRBJ2-5; 12 bases map to TRBD2. Trimming cost V 7 bases and J 5 bases; bases outside gene matches: 14. Germline V gene sequence: CDR1 WNHNN, CDR2 SYGVQD (reference sequence). There are 17 residues in the CDR3. The CDR3 here is CASTSSPLAGGGETQYF. CDR3 sequence (DNA): TGCGCCAGCACCTCCTCCCCACTAGCGGGGGGAGGGGAGACCCAGTACTTC.

The gene calls are TRBV4-1 and TRBJ1-2, with 7 bases aligning to TRBD1. CDR3 length equals 15 residues. Trimming at V came to 0 bases and at J to 4 bases, leaving 5 bases not matched to a gene. The germline CDR1 and CDR2 sequences are MGHRA and YSYEKL. The CDR3 spells CASSQDLGTAYGYTF. CDR3 in DNA: TGCGCCAGCAGCCAAGATCTGGGGACAGCCTATGGCTACACCTTC.

The rearrangement uses TRBV7-2 and TRBJ1-3, with a weak D call TRBD1 (6 bases). Trimming shortened V by 1 base and J by 4 bases, and 11 bases separated the two germline ends. Germline V gene sequence: CDR1 SGHTA, CDR2 FQGNSA. This CDR3 has 15 amino acids. This CDR3 is CASSLVGGSGNTIYF. The CDR3 nucleotides are TGTGCCAGCAGCTTAGTAGGGGGATCCGGAAACACCATATATTTT.

This clone was found once. The rearrangement joins TRBV4-3 to TRBJ2-2; 9 nucleotides line up with TRBD1. V was clipped by 1 base and J by 5 bases; unmatched bases: 8. Germline V gene lookup returns CDR1 LGHNA and CDR2 YSLEER. The CDR3 is 17 residues long. CDR3 nucleotide sequence: TGCGCCAGCAGCCAAGTGTGGAGGACAGGGGTTACCGGGGAGCTGTTTTTT. Protein product: CASSQVWRTGVTGELFF.

This clone has a single count. The V gene is TRBV18, the J gene TRBJ1-5; D not resolved. The length of the CDR3 is 18 residues. Germline assignment: CDR1 KGHSH and CDR2 LQKENI. The V end lost 3 bases, the J end lost 0 bases, and 18 bases lay between the germline ends. CDR3 in DNA: TGTGCCAGCTCACCCCTCCTCCACCGTACTGATAGCAATCAGCCCCAGCATTTT. Encoded protein: CASSPLLHRTDSNQPQHF.

This clone was seen only once. This chain joins TRBV5-5 and TRBJ1-5, with TRBD1 matching over 7 bases. The CDR3 extends over 16 amino acids. The germline gives CDR1 SGHKS, CDR2 YYEKEE (reference sequence). The J segment lost 1 base and the V segment lost 4 bases, leaving 8 bases of the junction unmatched. For the CDR3, the DNA is TGTGCCAGCAGCCCCGACAGGGCAGGGAGCAATCAGCCCCAGCATTTT. Translated, it gives CASSPDRAGSNQPQHF. Based on the CDR3 plus reference TRBV5-5 and TRBJ1-5, the full variable domain is DAGVTQSPTHLIKTRGQQVTLRCSPISGHKSVSWYQQVLGQGPQFIFQYYEKEERGRGNFPDRFSARQFPNYSSELNVNALLLGDSALYLCASSPDRAGSNQPQHFGDGTRLSIL.

The chain couples TRBV27 to TRBJ2-3, with TRBD1 matching over 9 bases. The CDR3 has 14 amino acids. Losses at the gene ends were 5 bases for V and 3 bases for J; bases not matched to a gene: 3. Germline V lookup: CDR1 MNHEY, CDR2 SMNVEV (reference sequence). CDR3 sequence reads: CASSRDRATDTQYF. As DNA, the CDR3 is TGTGCCAGCAGTCGGGACAGGGCAACAGATACGCAGTATTTT.